Each of the 14 T cell receptor beta chains below was sequenced from the same sample in a study of neurological immune-mediated disorders. From the 5' RACE reads, TCRdb called clonotypes with MiXCR, one entry per CDR3 protein. The sample consists of about 60,000 distinct CDR3 sequences, nearly 10% of them appearing once. The time point was: longitudinal time-point 2. The material sequenced was PBMCs. These receptors were taken from a man in his thirties or forties in good health.

The table lists this clonotype with many counts. V and J are TRBV5-1 and TRBJ1-1, with a possible D match to TRBD1 (5 bases). V was trimmed by 0 bases and J by 0 bases, leaving 9 bases between them. This CDR3 region has 15 residues. Germline V gene data show CDR1 as SGHRS and CDR2 as YFSETQ. CDR3: CASSLAAGMNTEAFF. CDR3 sequence (DNA): TGCGCCAGCAGCTTGGCCGCAGGGATGAACACTGAAGCTTTCTTT.

This clonotype was counted ten times or more. V usage is TRBV7-3 and J usage is TRBJ1-1; D uncertain. The germline V gene encodes CDR1 SGHTA and CDR2 FQGTGA. V lost 5 bases and J 6 bases, leaving 16 bases between the germline ends. CDR3 length: 14 residues. CDR3 nucleotide sequence: TGTGCCAGCAGCCACCTAGAGGGATTTGCTGAAGCTTTCTTT. Protein product: CASSHLEGFAEAFF.

This clonotype was counted at least ten times. V usage is TRBV4-1 and J usage is TRBJ2-1; 8 nucleotides match TRBD2. This CDR3 comprises 18 residues. Losses at the gene ends were 0 bases for V and 0 bases for J; bases not matched to a gene: 7. Germline CDR1 is MGHRA and CDR2 is YSYEKL. The CDR3 nucleotides read TGCGCCAGCAGCCAAGAATTAGCGGGAACGAGCTCCTACAATGAGCAGTTCTTC. Protein sequence: CASSQELAGTSSYNEQFF.

In its sample, this clonotype was seen many times. This rearrangement joins TRBV27 to TRBJ1-5; D possibly corresponds to TRBD1 (6 bases). The CDR3 extends over 14 amino acids. CDR1 is MNHEY, CDR2 SMNVEV, per germline (reference sequence). Trimming removed 3 bases from V and 9 bases from J, with 15 bases in between. The CDR3 sequence: CASSLRAGGPPQHF. The DNA of the CDR3 is TGTGCCAGCAGTTTGCGTGCGGGGGGCCCGCCCCAGCATTTT.

This clonotype was seen at least ten times. The chain recombines TRBV4-2 with TRBJ1-5, with a tentative D call TRBD1 (6 bases). The V gene lost 0 bases and the J gene lost 7 bases, with 13 bases spanning the gap. Germline V gene data show CDR1 as LGHNA and CDR2 as YNFKEQ. The CDR3 length is 15 residues. Written as DNA, the CDR3 is TGTGCCAGCAGCCAAGAAACAGGGATCCGGCAGCCCCAGCATTTT. As protein: CASSQETGIRQPQHF.

In this sample, this clonotype turned up many times. The rearrangement uses TRBV25-1 and TRBJ2-2; tentative D call: TRBD1 (6 bases). The V end was cut by 2 bases, the J end by 5 bases, with 9 bases between. This CDR3 is built from 14 residues. Germline assignment: CDR1 MGHDK and CDR2 SYGVNS. CDR3 nucleotide sequence: TGTGCCAGCAGTGAACACAGGGATACCGGGGAGCTGTTTTTT. This gives the protein CASSEHRDTGELFF.

In its sample, this clonotype was seen many times. The V and J genes are TRBV15 and TRBJ2-1, with D unresolved. This CDR3 comprises 13 residues. Germline V gene sequence: CDR1 LNHNV, CDR2 YYDKDF (reference sequence). The V and J ends lost 4 bases and 10 bases respectively, with 14 bases between them. The CDR3 loop is CATSIRLVHEQFF. For the CDR3, the DNA is TGTGCCACCAGCATAAGACTGGTTCACGAGCAGTTCTTC.

This clonotype was seen many times. The chain employs TRBV5-1 and TRBJ2-3, with D perhaps matching TRBD1 (5 bases). The germline V gene encodes CDR1 SGHRS and CDR2 YFSETQ. V dropped 6 bases and J dropped 2 bases, with 16 bases sitting between them. CDR3 length equals 15 residues. CDR3 in amino acids: CASNPGTGPTDTQYF. DNA of the CDR3: TGCGCCAGCAACCCCGGTACAGGTCCCACAGATACGCAGTATTTT.

This clonotype was picked up many times. This chain links TRBV28 with TRBJ2-2, with D perhaps TRBD2 (6 bases). V was clipped by 6 bases and J by 5 bases, with 31 bases between them. This CDR3 is built from 20 residues. Per germline, CDR1 MDHEN and CDR2 SYDVKM. CDR3: CASSLTRQGGWDKSTGELFF. For the CDR3, the DNA is TGTGCCAGCAGCCTCACTCGGCAGGGAGGATGGGATAAATCAACCGGGGAGCTGTTTTTT.

The table lists this clonotype with many counts. The chain carries TRBV20-1 and TRBJ2-7, with 11 nucleotides matching TRBD2. The V and J ends lost 2 bases and 5 bases, in that order; junction bases with no gene match: 14. The germline V gene has CDR1 DFQATT and CDR2 SNEGSKA (reference sequence). The CDR3 totals 17 residues. CDR3 DNA: TGCAGTGCTAGACCTTGGGGTAGCGGGAGGGTTTTGGACGAGCAGTACTTC. Encoded protein: CSARPWGSGRVLDEQYF.

This clonotype was recorded at least ten times. The CDR3 spells CASSEGPDQGWGQFF. Written as DNA, the CDR3 is TGTGCCAGCAGTGAAGGCCCGGACCAAGGATGGGGGCAGTTCTTC. This sequence joins TRBV6-1 and TRBJ2-1; D is uncertain. CDR1 and CDR2 (germline): MNHNS, SASEGT. This CDR3 contains 15 residues. Trimming took off 1 base at V and 12 bases at J, with 19 bases between the two ends.

This chain links TRBV7-8 with TRBJ2-7; no clear D gene. The CDR3 consists of 14 residues. Per the germline V gene, CDR1 is SGHVS and CDR2 is FQNEAQ. Trimming left V 3 bases short and J 2 bases short, with 11 bases between. The CDR3 here is CASSFGSPAYEQYF. In DNA form, the CDR3 reads TGTGCCAGCAGCTTCGGTAGTCCGGCCTACGAGCAGTACTTC.

The chain carries TRBV13 and TRBJ2-2; 9 positions match TRBD2. The CDR3 spans 19 residues. After removal of 1 base from V and 0 bases from J, the junction contained 9 bases not matched to a gene. Germline-derived CDR1 and CDR2 are PRHDT and FYEKMQ (reference sequence). The DNA of the CDR3 is TGTGCCAGCAGCTTAGCCCGACTAGCGGTTACCACGAACACCGGGGAGCTGTTTTTT. Protein sequence: CASSLARLAVTTNTGELFF.

This clonotype was observed at least ten times. The V gene is TRBV5-1, the J gene TRBJ1-4; D not certain. V was cut by 4 bases and J by 6 bases, with 19 bases left in between. CDR1 is SGHRS and CDR2 is YFSETQ in the germline V gene. CDR3 size: 16 residues. The chain's CDR3 is CASSRTGAGVDEKLFF. The CDR3 nucleotides read TGCGCCAGCAGCAGGACCGGTGCAGGAGTTGATGAAAAACTGTTTTTT. Full variable domain (rest looked up from reference TRBV5-1 and TRBJ1-4): KAGVTQTPRYLIKTRGQQVTLSCSPISGHRSVSWYQQTPGQGLQFLFEYFSETQRNKGNFPGRFSGRQFSNSRSEMNVSTLELGDSALYLCASSRTGAGVDEKLFFGSGTQLSVL.